Each of the 27 T cell receptor beta chains below was sequenced from the same sample in a study of blood T cells in healthy people across ages (dated by TCRdb to the mid-2010s). Libraries were constructed by 5' RACE. The reads were generated on an Illumina HiSeq 2500. The second PCR ran for roughly 7 to 11 cycles and used a J-beta primer mix along with a sample-barcoded 5' primer. TCRdb reanalyzed the raw reads on its own, using fastp at Q25 for trimming and MiXCR for clone calling, and kept in-frame beta chains. Rows are unified per CDR3 protein, each entry keeping the most common DNA and genes. The sample includes around 800,000 distinct CDR3 sequences, with less than 80% observed a single time. The ten largest clones capture 28% of the sample. The sequenced sample was blood. The receptors shown here come from a man aged 25-45 years in good health.

Turning to this clonotype: A clone one base away is much larger, so this may be a read error. The rearrangement links TRBV20-1 to TRBJ2-1; possible D gene TRBD2, 5 bases. Germline values: CDR1 DFQATT, CDR2 SNEGSKA (reference sequence). Trimming took 6 bases from V and 8 from J, leaving 20 bases between them. This CDR3 has 14 amino acids. The CDR3 nucleotides read TGCAGTGCCCTCTCCCGGGGTTGGTACGATGAGCAGTTCTTC. Its protein is CSALSRGWYDEQFF.

This chain connects TRBV4-2 to TRBJ2-1; TRBD2 matches at 7 bases. This CDR3 comprises 17 residues. CDR1 is LGHNA and CDR2 is YNFKEQ in the germline V gene. V was pared by 1 base and J by 5 bases, with 11 bases of the junction left unmatched. The CDR3 loop is CASSQAFGGIQNNEQFF. CDR3 sequence (DNA): TGTGCCAGCAGCCAAGCATTCGGGGGGATACAAAACAATGAGCAGTTCTTC.

This sequence joins TRBV29-1 and TRBJ2-7, with TRBD1 identical over 7 bases. The CDR3 is made up of 14 amino acids. CDR1 is SQVTM, CDR2 ANQGSEA, per germline. The junction had 6 bases not matched to a gene; V was cut back by 1 base and J by 3 bases. CDR3 loop: CSVEGARGIYEQYF. CDR3 coding DNA: TGCAGCGTTGAAGGGGCCAGGGGGATCTACGAGCAGTACTTC.

A note on this clonotype: At one boundary the junction diverges from the germline segment, which might be a read error. The chain carries TRBV5-1 and TRBJ2-1, with 10 bases aligning to TRBD2. CDR1 and CDR2 from the germline V gene are SGHRS and YFSETQ. CDR3 length equals 20 residues. The CDR3 region has the DNA TGCGCCAGCAGCTTACAACCGGGACAGGCCTCAGCGGGGGGGAACAATGGGCAGTTCTTC. As protein: CASSLQPGQASAGGNNGQFF.

The chain links TRBV10-3 to TRBJ2-7; a possible D gene is TRBD1 (6 bases). The V gene lost 6 bases and the J gene lost 5 bases, with 11 bases spanning the gap. CDR3 length equals 12 residues. CDR1 and CDR2 from the germline V gene are ENHRY and SYGVKD. The chain's CDR3 is CAIRGWTDEQYF. The CDR3 DNA follows: TGTGCCATCAGGGGGTGGACAGACGAGCAGTACTTC.

The gene calls are TRBV20-1 and TRBJ2-3; 7 nucleotides line up with TRBD1. From germline, CDR1 is DFQATT and CDR2 SNEGSKA (reference sequence). The CDR3 is 14 residues long. With V trimmed by 3 bases and J by 6 bases, 9 bases remained unmatched. In nucleotides, the CDR3 is TGCAGTGCTAGGATGTCAGGGGGAAGGGATACGCAGTATTTT. It translates to CSARMSGGRDTQYF.

This clonotype has only one observation. This rearrangement joins TRBV7-9 to TRBJ1-2; D gene unclear. Germline V gene lookup returns CDR1 SEHNR and CDR2 FQNEAQ (reference sequence). V was trimmed by 6 bases and J by 5 bases, leaving 19 bases between them. The CDR3 sequence is 15 residues long. As DNA, the CDR3 is TGTGCCAGCAGTCCCCCTGGGCACAGCCCGTATGGCTACACCTTC. Its protein is CASSPPGHSPYGYTF.

The rearrangement uses TRBV7-2 and TRBJ1-2, with TRBD1 matching over 11 bases. In germline, CDR1 is SGHTA, CDR2 FQGNSA. The V segment lost 5 bases and the J segment 7 bases; nucleotides outside the gene matches: 9. The CDR3 runs 15 residues. CDR3 nucleotide sequence: TGTGCCAGCAGCCCCCGGGACAGGGGGAAAGGTGGCTACACCTTC. It yields the protein CASSPRDRGKGGYTF.

This rearrangement joins TRBV20-1 to TRBJ2-1, with TRBD2 identical over 9 bases. With 4 bases clipped from V and 7 bases from J, the junction kept 11 bases outside the gene matches. The CDR3 runs to 15 residues. Germline-derived CDR1 and CDR2 are DFQATT and SNEGSKA (reference sequence). The CDR3: CSANGGGATGNEQFF. The CDR3 nucleotides read TGCAGTGCTAATGGCGGGGGGGCCACGGGGAATGAGCAGTTCTTC.

This clonotype was counted only a few times. The chain has TRBV7-2 and TRBJ2-3, with no clear D. This CDR3 contains 15 residues. Trimming stripped 5 bases from V and 0 bases from J, with 12 bases between. CDR1 and CDR2 from the germline V gene are SGHTA and FQGNSA. CDR3 in amino acids: CASSGWAASTDTQYF. The CDR3 DNA follows: TGTGCCAGCAGCGGTTGGGCAGCGAGCACAGATACGCAGTATTTT.

V is TRBV5-1 and J is TRBJ2-7, with 7 positions matching TRBD1. V lost 4 bases to trimming and J lost 0 bases; unmatched junction nucleotides: 4. Germline V gives CDR1 SGHRS, CDR2 YFSETQ. The CDR3 runs to 14 residues. The CDR3 DNA is TGCGCCAGCAGCGCCACAGGGGACTCCTACGAGCAGTACTTC. The encoded protein is CASSATGDSYEQYF.

This clonotype has just a few counts. This chain links TRBV29-1 with TRBJ2-4, with TRBD1 identical over 7 bases. Germline V gene lookup returns CDR1 SQVTM and CDR2 ANQGSEA. With 0 bases clipped from V and 9 bases from J, the junction kept 5 bases outside the gene matches. The CDR3 covers 13 residues. The CDR3 loop reads CSVEETGLSIQYF. In nucleotides, the CDR3 is TGCAGCGTTGAAGAGACAGGGCTGAGCATTCAGTACTTC.

The DNA for the CDR3 is TGTGCCAGCAGGAGGGACGGCGTATATATTAGCAATCAGCCCCAGCATTTT. Amino acid sequence: CASRRDGVYISNQPQHF. V usage is TRBV27 and J usage is TRBJ1-5, with D possibly being TRBD1 (5 bases). Germline V gene lookup returns CDR1 MNHEY and CDR2 SMNVEV (reference sequence). This CDR3 has 17 residues. The ends were cut back, 6 bases at V and 0 bases at J, with 18 bases in the middle.

The chain has TRBV29-1 and TRBJ2-3; 9 bases are a match to TRBD2. Trimming removed 2 bases from V and 4 bases from J; junction bases left unmatched: 10. CDR1 is SQVTM, CDR2 ANQGSEA, per germline. The CDR3 is made up of 16 amino acids. CDR3 protein: CSVESLASGVADTQYF. In DNA form, the CDR3 reads TGCAGCGTTGAATCATTGGCTAGCGGGGTAGCAGATACGCAGTATTTT.

The chain links TRBV18 to TRBJ2-1, with 8 positions matching TRBD1. The J call may be in error: the DNA end matches TRBJ2-7 better. Germline V gives CDR1 KGHSH, CDR2 LQKENI. This CDR3 comprises 14 residues. The CDR3 DNA reads as TGTGCCAGCTCACCACCGGACAGGGTAGACGAGCAGTACTTC. It codes for CASSPPDRVDEQYF.

The sample holds a few counts of this clonotype. The chain links TRBV7-2 to TRBJ2-5; tentative D call: TRBD2 (5 bases). Per the germline V gene, CDR1 is SGHTA and CDR2 is FQGNSA. The CDR3 is 15 residues long. Trimming pared 0 bases from V and 2 bases from J, leaving 10 bases between. CDR3 bases: TGTGCCAGCAGCTTAGCGCGGGCTAGTCAAGAGACCCAGTACTTC. Its translation: CASSLARASQETQYF.

This clonotype was counted a few times. The chain combines TRBV7-2 with TRBJ2-4; D is unresolved. The better agreement between TRBJ2-5 and the DNA end casts doubt on the J call. In germline, CDR1 is SGHTA, CDR2 FQGNSA. CDR3 size: 14 residues. The DNA for the CDR3 is TGTGCCAGCAGCACGGAATCCTTGTGGGAGACCCAGTACTTC. This encodes CASSTESLWETQYF.

CDR3 DNA sequence: TGTGCCCGTCCGGGCACCACCGGGGAGCTGTTTTTT. Translating gives CARPGTTGELFF. The chain carries TRBV30 and TRBJ2-2; no clear D. Trimming took off 8 bases at V and 4 bases at J, with 11 bases between the two ends. This CDR3 is 12 amino acids long. The germline CDR1 and CDR2 sequences are GTSNPN and SVGIG (reference sequence).

There are a few counts of this clonotype. The gene calls are TRBV5-1 and TRBJ2-7; TRBD1 aligns across 8 bases. Trimming took 0 bases from V and 5 from J; bases not matched to a gene: 7. There are 15 residues in the CDR3. Germline CDR1 is SGHRS and CDR2 is YFSETQ. The DNA of the CDR3 is TGCGCCAGCAGCTTGGGGACAGGGCAATTCCACGAGCAGTACTTC. As protein: CASSLGTGQFHEQYF. Looking up the rest from reference TRBV5-1 and TRBJ2-7 gives the full variable domain: KAGVTQTPRYLIKTRGQQVTLSCSPISGHRSVSWYQQTPGQGLQFLFEYFSETQRNKGNFPGRFSGRQFSNSRSEMNVSTLELGDSALYLCASSLGTGQFHEQYFGPGTRLTVT.

Here the CDR3 reads CASSLGADTGELFF. In DNA form, the CDR3 reads TGTGCCAGCAGCTTAGGAGCGGACACCGGGGAGCTGTTTTTT. The chain carries TRBV7-2 and TRBJ2-2; D possibly corresponds to TRBD2 (5 bases). The CDR3 contains 14 residues. Germline CDR1 SGHTA, CDR2 FQGNSA. Trimming shortened V by 1 base and J by 3 bases, and 6 bases separated the two germline ends. The full variable domain, in which reference TRBV7-2 and TRBJ2-2 provide the parts outside the CDR3, is GAGVSQSPSNKVTEKGKDVELRCDPISGHTALYWYRQSLGQGLEFLIYFQGNSAPDKSGLPSDRFSAERTGGSVSTLTIQRTQQEDSAVYLCASSLGADTGELFFGEGSRLTVL.

The chain uses TRBV18 and TRBJ2-6; D unresolved. The CDR3 consists of 18 residues. Germline CDR1 is KGHSH and CDR2 is LQKENI. Trimming stripped 3 bases from V and 1 base from J, with 16 bases between. The CDR3 region is CASSPFLVKESGANVLTF. DNA of the CDR3: TGTGCCAGCTCACCCTTCTTAGTAAAAGAGTCTGGGGCCAACGTCCTGACTTTC.

V usage is TRBV11-2 and J usage is TRBJ2-5; no reliable D call. This CDR3 spans 15 amino acids. Per the germline V gene, CDR1 is SGHAT and CDR2 is FQNNGV. Trimming took 2 bases from V and 4 from J, leaving 14 bases between them. CDR3 amino acids: CASSLMGLGRETQYF. In DNA, the CDR3 is TGTGCCAGCAGCTTAATGGGGTTAGGTCGAGAGACCCAGTACTTC.

The V call is TRBV9, the J call TRBJ2-6, with D maybe TRBD1 (6 bases). V gave up 5 bases and J gave up 7 bases, with 10 bases separating them. This CDR3 comprises 13 residues. Germline-derived CDR1 and CDR2 are SGDLS and YYNGEE. The CDR3 protein is CASRQGPANVLTF. The CDR3, as DNA: TGTGCCAGCAGACAGGGTCCAGCCAACGTCCTGACTTTC.

V is TRBV12-3 or TRBV12-4 and J is TRBJ1-2; D ambiguous. This CDR3 contains 13 residues. V gave up 1 base and J gave up 1 base, with 4 bases separating them. The CDR3 loop is CASSLVNNYGYTF. CDR3 nucleotide sequence: TGTGCCAGCAGTTTAGTTAATAACTATGGCTACACCTTC.

J is TRBJ2-1 and V is TRBV4-3; TRBD2 aligns across 12 bases. This CDR3 has 17 amino acids. Unmatched junction bases numbered 4, after V lost 2 bases and J lost 2 bases. Looked up from germline, CDR1 is LGHNA and CDR2 is YSLEER. The CDR3, as DNA: TGCGCCAGCAGCCAACGTCCTAGCGGGGGGGCCTACAATGAGCAGTTCTTC. This gives the protein CASSQRPSGGAYNEQFF.

This clonotype is a singleton in its sample. CDR3 nucleotide sequence: TGTGCCAGCAGCCACCGCCCCTCGGGACAGGGGACGGGGAATTCACCCCTCCACTTT. Translating gives CASSHRPSGQGTGNSPLHF. The chain uses TRBV4-2 and TRBJ1-6; 10 nucleotides match TRBD1. CDR3 length equals 19 residues. Germline loops: CDR1 LGHNA, CDR2 YNFKEQ. V dropped 3 bases and J dropped 7; count of bases not matched to a gene: 15.

This chain links TRBV9 with TRBJ2-5; 10 positions match TRBD2. Germline CDR1 is SGDLS and CDR2 is YYNGEE. With 4 bases clipped from V and 5 bases from J, the junction kept 5 bases outside the gene matches. CDR3 length: 14 amino acids. CDR3 sequence (DNA): TGTGCCAGCAGCATCACTAGCGGGGCCGAGACCCAGTACTTC. Translating it yields CASSITSGAETQYF.